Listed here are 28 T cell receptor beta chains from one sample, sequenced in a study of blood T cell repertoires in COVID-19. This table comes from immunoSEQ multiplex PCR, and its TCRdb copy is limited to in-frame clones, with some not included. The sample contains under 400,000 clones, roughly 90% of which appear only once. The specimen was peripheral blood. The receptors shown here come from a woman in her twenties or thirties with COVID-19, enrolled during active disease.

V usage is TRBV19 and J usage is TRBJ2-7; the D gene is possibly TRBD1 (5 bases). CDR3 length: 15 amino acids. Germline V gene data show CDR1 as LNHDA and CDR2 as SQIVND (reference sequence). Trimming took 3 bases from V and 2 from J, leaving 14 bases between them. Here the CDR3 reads CASSISRTRPYEQYF. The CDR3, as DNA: TGTGCCAGTAGTATCAGTCGGACACGTCCCTACGAGCAGTACTTC.

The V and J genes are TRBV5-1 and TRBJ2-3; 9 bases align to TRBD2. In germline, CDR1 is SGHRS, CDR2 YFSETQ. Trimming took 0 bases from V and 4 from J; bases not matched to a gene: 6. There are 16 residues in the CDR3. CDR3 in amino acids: CASSLELAGVSDTQYF. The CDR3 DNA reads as TGCGCCAGCAGCTTGGAATTAGCGGGAGTATCAGATACGCAGTATTTT.

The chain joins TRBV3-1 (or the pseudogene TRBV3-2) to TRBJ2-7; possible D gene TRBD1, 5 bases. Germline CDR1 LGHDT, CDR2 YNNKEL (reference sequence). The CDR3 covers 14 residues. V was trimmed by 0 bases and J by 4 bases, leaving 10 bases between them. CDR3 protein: CASSQDWGSYEQYF. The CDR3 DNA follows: TGTGCCAGCAGCCAAGACTGGGGCAGTTACGAGCAGTACTTC.

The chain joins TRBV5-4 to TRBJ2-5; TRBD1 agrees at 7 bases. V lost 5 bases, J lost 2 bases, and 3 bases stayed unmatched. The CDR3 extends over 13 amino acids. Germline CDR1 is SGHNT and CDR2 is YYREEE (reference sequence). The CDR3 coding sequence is TGTGCCAGCAGTTGGACAGGTCAAGAGACCCAGTACTTC. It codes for CASSWTGQETQYF.

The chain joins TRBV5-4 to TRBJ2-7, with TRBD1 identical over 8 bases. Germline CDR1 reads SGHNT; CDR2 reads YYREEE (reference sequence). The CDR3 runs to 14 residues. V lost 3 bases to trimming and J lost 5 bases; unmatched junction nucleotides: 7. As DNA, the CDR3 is TGTGCCAGCAGCTCCCAGACAGGGGACGACGAGCAGTACTTC. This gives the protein CASSSQTGDDEQYF. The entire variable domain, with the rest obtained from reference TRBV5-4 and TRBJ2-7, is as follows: ETGVTQSPTHLIKTRGQQVTLRCSSQSGHNTVSWYQQALGQGPQFIFQYYREEENGRGNFPPRFSGLQFPNYSSELNVNALELDDSALYLCASSSQTGDDEQYFGPGTRLTVT.

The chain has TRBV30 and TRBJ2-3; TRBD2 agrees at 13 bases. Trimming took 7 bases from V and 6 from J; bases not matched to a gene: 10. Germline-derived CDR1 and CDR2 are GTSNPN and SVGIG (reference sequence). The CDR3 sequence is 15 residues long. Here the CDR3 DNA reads TGTGCCTCCACCGGGACTAGCGGGATATCGGATACGCAGTATTTT. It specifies CASTGTSGISDTQYF.

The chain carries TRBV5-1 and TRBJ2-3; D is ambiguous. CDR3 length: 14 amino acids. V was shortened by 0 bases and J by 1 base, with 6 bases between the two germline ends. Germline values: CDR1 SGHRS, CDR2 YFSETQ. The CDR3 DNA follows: TGCGCCAGCAGCTTGGATCCGGGCACAGATACGCAGTATTTT. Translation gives CASSLDPGTDTQYF. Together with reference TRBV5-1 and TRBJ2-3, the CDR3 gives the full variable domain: KAGVTQTPRYLIKTRGQQVTLSCSPISGHRSVSWYQQTPGQGLQFLFEYFSETQRNKGNFPGRFSGRQFSNSRSEMNVSTLELGDSALYLCASSLDPGTDTQYFGPGTRLTVL.

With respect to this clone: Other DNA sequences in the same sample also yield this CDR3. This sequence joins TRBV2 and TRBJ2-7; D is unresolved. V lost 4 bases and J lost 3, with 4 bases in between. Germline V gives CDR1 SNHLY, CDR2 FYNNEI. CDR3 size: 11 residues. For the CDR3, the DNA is TGTGCCAGCAGTGCTAGCTACGAGCAGTACTTC. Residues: CASSASYEQYF.

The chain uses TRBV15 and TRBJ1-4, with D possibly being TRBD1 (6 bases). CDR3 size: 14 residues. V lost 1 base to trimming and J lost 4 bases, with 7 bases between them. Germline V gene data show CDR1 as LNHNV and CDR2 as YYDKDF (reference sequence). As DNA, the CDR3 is TGTGCCACCAGCAGAGGGACAGTTAATGAAAAACTGTTTTTT. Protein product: CATSRGTVNEKLFF.

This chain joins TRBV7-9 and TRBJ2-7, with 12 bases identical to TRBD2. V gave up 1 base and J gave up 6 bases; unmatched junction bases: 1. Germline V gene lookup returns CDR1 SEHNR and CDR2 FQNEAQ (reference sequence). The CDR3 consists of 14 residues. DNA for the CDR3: TGTGCCAGCAGCTTAGGGGGACTAGCGGGCGAGCAGTACTTC. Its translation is CASSLGGLAGEQYF.

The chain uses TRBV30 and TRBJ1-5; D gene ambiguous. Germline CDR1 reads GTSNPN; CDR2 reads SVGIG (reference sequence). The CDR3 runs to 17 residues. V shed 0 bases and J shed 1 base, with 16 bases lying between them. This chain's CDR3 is CAWSVPPTTGSNQPQHF. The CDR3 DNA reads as TGTGCCTGGAGTGTACCACCCACTACTGGGAGCAATCAGCCCCAGCATTTT.

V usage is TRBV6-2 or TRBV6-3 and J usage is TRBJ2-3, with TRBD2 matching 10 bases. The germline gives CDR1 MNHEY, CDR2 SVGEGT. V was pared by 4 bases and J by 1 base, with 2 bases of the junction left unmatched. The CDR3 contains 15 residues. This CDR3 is CASSSGLAGTDTQYF. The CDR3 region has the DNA TGTGCCAGCAGTTCCGGACTAGCGGGCACAGATACGCAGTATTTT.

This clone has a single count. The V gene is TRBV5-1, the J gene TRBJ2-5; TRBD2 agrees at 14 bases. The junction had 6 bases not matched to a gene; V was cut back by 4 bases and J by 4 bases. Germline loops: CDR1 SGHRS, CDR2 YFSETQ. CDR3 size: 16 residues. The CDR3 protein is CASSGTSGRLGETQYF. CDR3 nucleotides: TGCGCCAGCAGCGGGACTAGCGGGAGATTAGGAGAGACCCAGTACTTC.

The CDR3 sequence: CASSYRDFREQYF. The CDR3 bases are TGTGCCAGCAGTTACCGAGACTTTCGCGAGCAGTACTTC. This chain links TRBV12-3 or TRBV12-4 with TRBJ2-7; D is undetermined. This CDR3 region has 13 residues. V lost 4 bases to trimming and J lost 6 bases, with 13 bases between them.

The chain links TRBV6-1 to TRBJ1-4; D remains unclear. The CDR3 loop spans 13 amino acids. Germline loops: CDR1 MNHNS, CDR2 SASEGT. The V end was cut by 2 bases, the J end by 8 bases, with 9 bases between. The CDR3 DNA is TGTGCCAGCAGTGAATCCGTCGTCGAAAAACTGTTTTTT. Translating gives CASSESVVEKLFF.

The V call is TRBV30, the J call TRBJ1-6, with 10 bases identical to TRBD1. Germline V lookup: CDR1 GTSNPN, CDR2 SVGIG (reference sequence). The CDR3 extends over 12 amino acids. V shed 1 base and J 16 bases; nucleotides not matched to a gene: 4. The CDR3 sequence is CAWSATGGELHF. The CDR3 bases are TGTGCCTGGAGTGCGACAGGGGGCGAGCTCCACTTT.

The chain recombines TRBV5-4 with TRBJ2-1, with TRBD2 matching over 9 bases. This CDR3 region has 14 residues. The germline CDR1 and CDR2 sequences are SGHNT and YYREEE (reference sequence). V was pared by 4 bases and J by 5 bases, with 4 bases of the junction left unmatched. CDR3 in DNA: TGTGCCAGCAGCACCCCTAGCGGGGACAATGAGCAGTTCTTC. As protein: CASSTPSGDNEQFF.

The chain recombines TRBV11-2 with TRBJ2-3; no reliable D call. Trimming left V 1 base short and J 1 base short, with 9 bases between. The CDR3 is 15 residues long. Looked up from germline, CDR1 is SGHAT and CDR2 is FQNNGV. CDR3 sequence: CASSLGAKGTDTQYF. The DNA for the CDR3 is TGTGCCAGCAGCTTAGGGGCCAAAGGCACAGATACGCAGTATTTT.

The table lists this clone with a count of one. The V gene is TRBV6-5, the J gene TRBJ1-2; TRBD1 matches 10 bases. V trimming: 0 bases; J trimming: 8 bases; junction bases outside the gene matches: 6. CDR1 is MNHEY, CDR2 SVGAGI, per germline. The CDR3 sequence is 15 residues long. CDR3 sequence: CASSYSGTGVPGYTF. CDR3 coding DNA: TGTGCCAGCAGTTACTCGGGGACAGGGGTACCGGGCTACACCTTC.

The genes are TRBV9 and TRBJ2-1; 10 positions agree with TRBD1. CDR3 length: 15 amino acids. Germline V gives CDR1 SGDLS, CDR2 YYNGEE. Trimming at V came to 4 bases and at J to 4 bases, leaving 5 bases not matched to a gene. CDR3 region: CASSLGTGEYNEQFF. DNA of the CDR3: TGTGCCAGCAGCCTCGGGACAGGGGAATACAATGAGCAGTTCTTC.

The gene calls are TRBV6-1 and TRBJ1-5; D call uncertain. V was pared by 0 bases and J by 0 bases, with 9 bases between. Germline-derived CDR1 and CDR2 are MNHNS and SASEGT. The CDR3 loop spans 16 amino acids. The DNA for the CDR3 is TGTGCCAGCAGTGAAGCGGTCCAGAATAGCAATCAGCCCCAGCATTTT. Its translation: CASSEAVQNSNQPQHF.

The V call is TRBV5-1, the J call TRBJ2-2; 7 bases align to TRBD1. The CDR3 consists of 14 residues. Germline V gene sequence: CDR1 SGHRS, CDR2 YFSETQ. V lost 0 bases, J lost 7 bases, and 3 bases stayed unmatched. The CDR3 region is CASSLDRGGGELFF. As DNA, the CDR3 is TGCGCCAGCAGCTTGGACAGGGGCGGCGGGGAGCTGTTTTTT.

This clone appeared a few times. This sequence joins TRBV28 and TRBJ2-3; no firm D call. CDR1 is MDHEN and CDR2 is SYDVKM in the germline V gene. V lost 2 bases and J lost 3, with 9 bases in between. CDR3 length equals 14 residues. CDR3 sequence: CASSLIPRTDTQYF. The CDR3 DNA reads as TGTGCCAGCAGTTTAATCCCGAGGACAGATACGCAGTATTTT.

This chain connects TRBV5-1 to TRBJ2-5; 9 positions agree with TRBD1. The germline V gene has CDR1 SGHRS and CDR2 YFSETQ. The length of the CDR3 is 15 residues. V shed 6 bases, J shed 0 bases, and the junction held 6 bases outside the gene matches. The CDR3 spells CASNTGTGHQETQYF. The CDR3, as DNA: TGCGCCAGCAACACCGGGACAGGGCACCAAGAGACCCAGTACTTC.

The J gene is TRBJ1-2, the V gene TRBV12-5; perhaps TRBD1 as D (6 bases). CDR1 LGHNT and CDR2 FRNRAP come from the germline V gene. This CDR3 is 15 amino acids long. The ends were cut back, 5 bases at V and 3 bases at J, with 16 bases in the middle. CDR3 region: CASGPLPTGHYGYTF. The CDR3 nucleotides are TGTGCTAGTGGTCCCCTACCGACAGGACACTATGGCTACACCTTC.

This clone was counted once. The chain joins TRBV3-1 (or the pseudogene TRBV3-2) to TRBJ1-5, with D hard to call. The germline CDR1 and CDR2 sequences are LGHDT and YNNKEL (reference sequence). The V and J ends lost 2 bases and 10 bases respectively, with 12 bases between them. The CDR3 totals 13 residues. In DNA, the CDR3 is TGTGCCAGCAGCCAACAGACGGCGGAACCCCAGCATTTT. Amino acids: CASSQQTAEPQHF.

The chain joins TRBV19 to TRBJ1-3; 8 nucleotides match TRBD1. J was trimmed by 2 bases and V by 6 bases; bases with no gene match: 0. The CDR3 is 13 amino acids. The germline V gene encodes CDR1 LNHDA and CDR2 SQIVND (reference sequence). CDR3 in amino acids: CASRGQAGNTIYF. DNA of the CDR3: TGTGCCAGTAGGGGACAGGCTGGAAACACCATATATTTT. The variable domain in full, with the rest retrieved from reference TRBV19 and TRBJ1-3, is DGGITQSPKYLFRKEGQNVTLSCEQNLNHDAMYWYRQDPGQGLRLIYYSQIVNDFQKGDIAEGYSVSREKKESFPLTVTSAQKNPTAFYLCASRGQAGNTIYFGEGSWLTVV.

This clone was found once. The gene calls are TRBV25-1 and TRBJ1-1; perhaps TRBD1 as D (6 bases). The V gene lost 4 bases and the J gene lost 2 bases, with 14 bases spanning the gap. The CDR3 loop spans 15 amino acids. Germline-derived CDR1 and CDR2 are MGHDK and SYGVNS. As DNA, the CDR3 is TGTGCCAGCAGTGTGGCTGGGGGCTCTAACACTGAAGCTTTCTTT. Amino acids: CASSVAGGSNTEAFF. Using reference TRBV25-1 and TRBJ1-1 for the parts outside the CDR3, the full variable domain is EADIYQTPRYLVIGTGKKITLECSQTMGHDKMYWYQQDPGMELHLIHYSYGVNSTEKGDLSSESTVSRIRTEHFPLTLESARPSHTSQYLCASSVAGGSNTEAFFGQGTRLTVV.